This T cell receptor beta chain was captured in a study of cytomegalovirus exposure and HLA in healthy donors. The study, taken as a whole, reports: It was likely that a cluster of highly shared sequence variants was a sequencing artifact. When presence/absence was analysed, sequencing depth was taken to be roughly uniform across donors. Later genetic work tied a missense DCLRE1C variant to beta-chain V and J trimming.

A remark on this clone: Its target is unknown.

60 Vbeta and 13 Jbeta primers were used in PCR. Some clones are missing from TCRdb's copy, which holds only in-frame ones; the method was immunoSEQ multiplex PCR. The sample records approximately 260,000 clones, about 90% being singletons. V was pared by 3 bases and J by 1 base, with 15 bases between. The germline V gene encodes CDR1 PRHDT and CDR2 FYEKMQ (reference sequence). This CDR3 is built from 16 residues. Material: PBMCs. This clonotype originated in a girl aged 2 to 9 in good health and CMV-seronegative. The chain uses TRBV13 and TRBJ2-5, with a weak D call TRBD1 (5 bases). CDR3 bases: TGTGCCAGCAGCTTCCCGACAGAAGGGATCCAAGAGACCCAGTACTTC. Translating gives CASSFPTEGIQETQYF.